These 19 T cell receptor beta chains originate from one sample sequenced in a study of cytomegalovirus exposure and HLA in healthy donors. The study ran its PCR with 60 Vbeta and 13 Jbeta primers. Measured with immunoSEQ multiplex PCR; TCRdb has only the in-frame clones, and not every one. In the table there are approximately 150,000 clones, 65% to 90% of which are singletons. Sample: PBMCs. The receptors come from a woman in her 30s in good health and CMV-seronegative.

As DNA, the CDR3 is TGTGCCAGCAGCTTTCAGATGAACACTGAAGCTTTCTTT. It specifies CASSFQMNTEAFF. J is TRBJ1-1 and V is TRBV5-5; D not certain. Germline V gene lookup returns CDR1 SGHKS and CDR2 YYEKEE (reference sequence). The CDR3 is made up of 13 amino acids. V lost 2 bases, J lost 0 bases, and 5 bases lay in between.

The rearrangement links TRBV9 to TRBJ1-2; 9 bases line up with TRBD1. From germline, CDR1 is SGDLS and CDR2 YYNGEE. J lost 8 bases, V lost 3 bases, and 8 bases had no gene match. CDR3 length: 14 residues. The CDR3 reads CASSGTTGGGGYTF. CDR3 DNA: TGTGCCAGCAGCGGGACCACAGGGGGCGGAGGCTACACCTTC.

The chain joins TRBV7-2 to TRBJ2-1; the D gene is possibly TRBD2 (6 bases). The ends were cut back, 2 bases at V and 2 bases at J, with 13 bases in the middle. The CDR3 consists of 16 residues. CDR1 is SGHTA, CDR2 FQGNSA, per germline. CDR3 nucleotides: TGTGCCAGCAGCTTACAGACTCGCGGGGCCTACAATGAGCAGTTCTTC. Translated: CASSLQTRGAYNEQFF.

The chain couples TRBV6-5 to TRBJ2-5; the D gene is possibly TRBD1 (6 bases). The CDR3 runs to 15 residues. Trimming took 5 bases from V and 4 from J, leaving 17 bases between them. CDR1 and CDR2 from the germline V gene are MNHEY and SVGAGI. As DNA, the CDR3 is TGTGCCAGCAGTAACCTAGGACAGACGGGAGAGACCCAGTACTTC. It is translated as CASSNLGQTGETQYF.

The chain couples TRBV5-4 to TRBJ2-3; 13 bases map to TRBD2. V lost 4 bases to trimming and J lost 9 bases; unmatched junction nucleotides: 14. Germline loops: CDR1 SGHNT, CDR2 YYREEE (reference sequence). The CDR3 runs to 17 residues. This CDR3 is CASSNPGLAGAWDTQYF. The CDR3 coding sequence is TGTGCCAGCAGCAACCCTGGACTAGCGGGAGCTTGGGACACGCAGTATTTT.

The rearrangement links TRBV2 to TRBJ2-5; D is possibly TRBD1 (6 bases). V was cut by 7 bases and J by 0 bases, with 12 bases left in between. The V gene's germline CDR1 is SNHLY and CDR2 FYNNEI. This CDR3 contains 14 residues. CDR3 sequence: CASKDRGHQETQYF. The CDR3 nucleotides are TGTGCCAGCAAGGACAGAGGGCACCAAGAGACCCAGTACTTC. The variable domain in full, completed from reference TRBV2 and TRBJ2-5, reads EPEVTQTPSHQVTQMGQEVILRCVPISNHLYFYWYRQILGQKVEFLVSFYNNEISEKSEIFDDQFSVERPDGSNFTLKIRSTKLEDSAMYFCASKDRGHQETQYFGPGTRLLVL.

This clone has more than one count but fewer than ten. The chain has TRBV6-6 and TRBJ2-6; 8 bases align to TRBD1. Per the germline V gene, CDR1 is MNHNY and CDR2 is SVGAGI (reference sequence). With V trimmed by 6 bases and J by 2 bases, 6 bases remained unmatched. This CDR3 comprises 16 residues. CDR3 amino acids: CASRDTGGAGANVLTF. DNA of the CDR3: TGTGCCAGCAGAGATACAGGGGGAGCTGGGGCCAACGTCCTGACTTTC.

The chain has TRBV7-3 and TRBJ1-2, with D hard to call. From germline, CDR1 is SGHTA and CDR2 FQGTGA. The CDR3 has 13 residues. Trimming removed 0 bases from V and 4 bases from J, with 6 bases in between. DNA for the CDR3: TGTGCCAGCAGCTTAACGGGGAGCTATGGCTACACCTTC. Translated: CASSLTGSYGYTF. The full variable domain, its missing parts supplied by reference TRBV7-3 and TRBJ1-2, is GAGVSQTPSNKVTEKGKYVELRCDPISGHTALYWYRQSLGQGPEFLIYFQGTGAADDSGLPNDRFFAVRPEGSVSTLKIQRTERGDSAVYLCASSLTGSYGYTFGSGTRLTVV.

The V and J genes are TRBV28 and TRBJ1-1, with D perhaps matching TRBD1 (5 bases). Germline values: CDR1 MDHEN, CDR2 SYDVKM. The CDR3 is made up of 16 amino acids. V dropped 3 bases and J dropped 0 bases, with 14 bases sitting between them. CDR3 nucleotides: TGTGCCAGCAGTTTTGGTAGGGGACTCCTGAACACTGAAGCTTTCTTT. The encoded protein is CASSFGRGLLNTEAFF.

This chain joins TRBV29-1 and TRBJ2-5; the D gene is possibly TRBD1 (6 bases). This CDR3 is built from 10 residues. Between the trimmed V and J ends, which lost 7 bases and 5 bases, there was a span of 8 bases. Per germline, CDR1 SQVTM and CDR2 ANQGSEA. The CDR3 DNA reads as TGCAGCGGACAGGAGGAGACCCAGTACTTC. Protein sequence: CSGQEETQYF.

This clone was counted between two and nine times. The chain links TRBV5-6 to TRBJ2-5; 8 positions agree with TRBD2. V dropped 0 bases and J dropped 5; count of bases not matched to a gene: 3. This CDR3 contains 14 residues. The germline V gene has CDR1 SGHDT and CDR2 YYEEEE. The chain's CDR3 is CASSLGGGGETQYF. The DNA for the CDR3 is TGTGCCAGCAGCTTGGGCGGCGGGGGGGAGACCCAGTACTTC.

Only a few counts were recorded for this clone. V is TRBV6-5 and J is TRBJ1-6; weak D call: TRBD1 (5 bases). CDR1 is MNHEY, CDR2 SVGAGI, per germline. This CDR3 spans 15 amino acids. Trimming left V 0 bases short and J 7 bases short, with 10 bases between. Here the CDR3 DNA reads TGTGCCAGCAGTTACTCGAGACAGAGAAATTCACCCCTCCACTTT. It specifies CASSYSRQRNSPLHF.

The CDR3 DNA reads TGTGCCAGTAGTATCCCTACTAGCGGGGGGTTGGAGACCCAGTACTTC. As protein: CASSIPTSGGLETQYF. The chain couples TRBV19 to TRBJ2-5; TRBD2 aligns across 12 bases. This CDR3 has 16 amino acids. J lost 5 bases, V lost 3 bases, and 7 bases had no gene match. CDR1 and CDR2 from the germline V gene are LNHDA and SQIVND (reference sequence).

V usage is TRBV7-8 and J usage is TRBJ1-1; 8 bases line up with TRBD1. The junction had 4 bases not matched to a gene; V was cut back by 6 bases and J by 1 base. The CDR3 totals 14 residues. Germline CDR1 and CDR2: SGHVS and FQNEAQ. The CDR3 loop is CASSSDRGNTEAFF. The CDR3 region has the DNA TGTGCCAGCAGTTCCGACAGGGGGAACACTGAAGCTTTCTTT.

V usage is TRBV19 and J usage is TRBJ1-1; D may be TRBD1 (6 bases). Trimming took off 3 bases at V and 1 base at J, with 18 bases between the two ends. The CDR3 length is 17 residues. CDR1 is LNHDA, CDR2 SQIVND, per germline (reference sequence). The CDR3 sequence is CASSIGLVRQENTEAFF. DNA of the CDR3: TGTGCCAGTAGTATCGGATTAGTCCGACAGGAGAACACTGAAGCTTTCTTT.

This clone was seen a single time. The gene calls are TRBV19 and TRBJ2-1; D may be TRBD2 (6 bases). This CDR3 comprises 14 residues. CDR1 is LNHDA, CDR2 SQIVND, per germline (reference sequence). V dropped 7 bases and J dropped 8 bases, with 18 bases sitting between them. DNA of the CDR3: TGTGCCAGTACCCGACACGGCGGGGTCGATGAGCAGTTCTTC. This codes for CASTRHGGVDEQFF.

The gene calls are TRBV18 and TRBJ2-7, with D possibly being TRBD1 (6 bases). This CDR3 contains 16 residues. Germline V gene data show CDR1 as KGHSH and CDR2 as LQKENI. V dropped 2 bases and J dropped 0 bases, with 14 bases sitting between them. The CDR3 nucleotides read TGTGCCAGCTCACCAGTTTCCGGACAGAGCTCCTACGAGCAGTACTTC. Amino acids: CASSPVSGQSSYEQYF.

The chain is built from TRBV7-2 and TRBJ2-2, with a tentative D call TRBD2 (6 bases). The length of the CDR3 is 16 residues. V lost 0 bases and J lost 0, with 8 bases in between. Germline loops: CDR1 SGHTA, CDR2 FQGNSA. The CDR3 region has the DNA TGTGCCAGCAGCTTAGCCGGGACTCCGAACACCGGGGAGCTGTTTTTT. Encoded protein: CASSLAGTPNTGELFF.

The chain combines TRBV7-8 with TRBJ2-7; perhaps TRBD1 as D (7 bases). This CDR3 is built from 13 residues. Trimming took off 4 bases at V and 3 bases at J, with 10 bases between the two ends. From germline, CDR1 is SGHVS and CDR2 FQNEAQ. DNA for the CDR3: TGTGCCAGCAGCTACAGGGGAGGCTACGAGCAGTACTTC. Amino acids: CASSYRGGYEQYF.